These 23 T cell receptor beta chains share one sample of origin, sequenced in a study of post-analysis software for immune sequencing data. The antigens these receptors bind are not known. Unique molecular identifiers were built into the TCR beta cDNA libraries. A single record per CDR3 protein comes from TCRdb applying MiXCR to the PCR reads. The sample contains about 820,000 distinct CDR3 sequences, 53% of which appear only once. Study-wide findings and caveats: Controls showed lower frequencies than patients for roughly 5 TRBV segments, and TRBV5-6, TRBV5-1 and TRBV20-1 were among these.

Specimen: blood. These receptors came from a girl between 10 and 17 years old with multiple sclerosis.

J is TRBJ2-7 and V is TRBV5-1; 11 positions agree with TRBD1. Germline V gene lookup returns CDR1 SGHRS and CDR2 YFSETQ. J lost 6 bases, V lost 4 bases, and 3 bases had no gene match. The CDR3 is made up of 13 amino acids. For the CDR3, the DNA is TGCGCCAGCAGCCGGGACAGGGGGGTCGAGCAGTACTTC. As protein: CASSRDRGVEQYF.

The J gene is TRBJ2-2, the V gene TRBV7-2; TRBD2 is a possible D gene (6 bases). Trimming pared 9 bases from V and 2 bases from J, leaving 22 bases between. Germline CDR1 is SGHTA and CDR2 is FQGNSA. This CDR3 comprises 17 residues. CDR3 DNA: TGTGCCAGTATAACAGGAGGGTCCCCTACTAACACCGGGGAGCTGTTTTTT. Translation gives CASITGGSPTNTGELFF.

The chain links TRBV18 to TRBJ1-2; D gene uncertain. V lost 0 bases and J lost 7, with 12 bases in between. The CDR3 runs to 14 residues. CDR1 and CDR2 from the germline V gene are KGHSH and LQKENI. This CDR3 is CASSPPSGISGYTF. In DNA form, the CDR3 reads TGTGCCAGCTCACCACCGAGCGGAATCTCTGGCTACACCTTC.

The rearrangement links TRBV20-1 to TRBJ2-1, with unresolved D. The CDR3 spans 13 residues. Germline V gives CDR1 DFQATT, CDR2 SNEGSKA (reference sequence). V gave up 5 bases and J gave up 6 bases, with 14 bases separating them. In DNA, the CDR3 is TGCAGTGCTGATCCCCGATTCTCCAATGAGCAGTTCTTC. Translated, it gives CSADPRFSNEQFF.

This clonotype was seen only a few times. The CDR3, as DNA: TGCAGTGCTCAGGGGGGAGAGTCAGGCGAAGGGGTCACTGAAGCTTTCTTT. It translates to CSAQGGESGEGVTEAFF. The chain links TRBV20-1 to TRBJ1-1, with TRBD1 identical over 7 bases. CDR1 is DFQATT and CDR2 is SNEGSKA in the germline V gene (reference sequence). The CDR3 spans 17 residues. With V trimmed by 5 bases and J by 4 bases, 19 bases remained unmatched.

The rearrangement uses TRBV12-3 or TRBV12-4 and TRBJ2-1; a possible D gene is TRBD1 (5 bases). With 3 bases removed from V and 5 bases from J, the gap between germline ends came to 8 bases. The CDR3 runs to 13 residues. This chain's CDR3 is CASSFQGNNEQFF. CDR3 sequence (DNA): TGTGCCAGCAGTTTCCAGGGCAACAATGAGCAGTTCTTC.

The J gene is TRBJ2-7, the V gene TRBV2; 7 bases fit TRBD2. The CDR3 contains 14 residues. Germline CDR1 and CDR2: SNHLY and FYNNEI. After removal of 3 bases from V and 6 bases from J, the junction contained 8 bases not matched to a gene. The CDR3 coding sequence is TGTGCCAGCAGTGAGGGCGGGAGTCTCGGCGAGCAGTACTTC. The encoded protein is CASSEGGSLGEQYF. Based on the CDR3 plus reference TRBV2 and TRBJ2-7, the full variable domain is EPEVTQTPSHQVTQMGQEVILRCVPISNHLYFYWYRQILGQKVEFLVSFYNNEISEKSEIFDDQFSVERPDGSNFTLKIRSTKLEDSAMYFCASSEGGSLGEQYFGPGTRLTVT.

The chain recombines TRBV20-1 with TRBJ2-1; D is uncertain. This CDR3 is built from 13 residues. From germline, CDR1 is DFQATT and CDR2 SNEGSKA (reference sequence). Trimming removed 4 bases from V and 6 bases from J, with 13 bases in between. The CDR3 loop is CSAISLGFNEQFF. CDR3 coding DNA: TGCAGTGCTATATCTCTGGGTTTCAATGAGCAGTTCTTC.

The CDR3 region is CSVERPGQGFEQYF. The DNA for the CDR3 is TGCAGCGTTGAAAGGCCGGGACAGGGCTTCGAGCAGTACTTC. The chain has TRBV29-1 and TRBJ2-7, with TRBD1 identical over 9 bases. CDR1 is SQVTM, CDR2 ANQGSEA, per germline. The trim removed 2 bases at V and 6 bases at J, leaving 8 bases unmatched. The CDR3 length is 14 residues.

This clonotype was recorded many times. The chain joins TRBV12-3 or TRBV12-4 to TRBJ2-7; TRBD2 aligns across 9 bases. The CDR3 totals 13 residues. Trimming at V came to 6 bases and at J to 2 bases, leaving 2 bases not matched to a gene. CDR3 protein: CASRLAGTYEQYF. In DNA form, the CDR3 reads TGTGCCAGCAGGCTAGCGGGGACCTACGAGCAGTACTTC.

This sequence joins TRBV5-1 and TRBJ2-2; D is tentatively TRBD1 or TRBD2 (5 bases each). The ends were cut back, 4 bases at V and 5 bases at J, with 12 bases in the middle. The CDR3 totals 14 residues. Per the germline V gene, CDR1 is SGHRS and CDR2 is YFSETQ. The DNA for the CDR3 is TGCGCCAGCAGCCCGGGACGACTGACCGGGGAGCTGTTTTTT. Protein sequence: CASSPGRLTGELFF.

CDR3 coding DNA: TGCAGTGCTAGAGGGTCGGGGGGTCGCAGGGATACGCAGTATTTT. It encodes CSARGSGGRRDTQYF. The chain combines TRBV20-1 with TRBJ2-3; 7 bases map to TRBD2. The CDR3 has 15 amino acids. CDR1 and CDR2 from the germline V gene are DFQATT and SNEGSKA (reference sequence). The trim removed 1 base at V and 6 bases at J, leaving 10 bases unmatched.

The chain couples TRBV6-5 to TRBJ2-7; a possible D gene is TRBD1 (5 bases). Trimming took 6 bases from V and 1 from J, leaving 13 bases between them. Germline V gene lookup returns CDR1 MNHEY and CDR2 SVGAGI. The CDR3 runs 14 residues. The CDR3 loop is CASRNFRESYEQYF. DNA for the CDR3: TGTGCCAGCAGAAATTTCAGGGAATCCTACGAGCAGTACTTC.

The chain carries TRBV20-1 and TRBJ1-5; D possibly corresponds to TRBD1 (6 bases). V was trimmed by 0 bases and J by 3 bases, leaving 18 bases between them. Germline CDR1 is DFQATT and CDR2 is SNEGSKA (reference sequence). CDR3 length: 17 amino acids. CDR3 DNA sequence: TGCAGTGCTAGAGATTCTCAACGGGCAGGGGACAATCAGCCCCAGCATTTT. Translated: CSARDSQRAGDNQPQHF.

The chain combines TRBV5-6 with TRBJ2-3; D uncertain. The germline gives CDR1 SGHDT, CDR2 YYEEEE. The CDR3 length is 15 residues. The V end lost 1 base, the J end lost 2 bases, and 11 bases lay between the germline ends. The CDR3 protein is CASSLLVVHTDTQYF. Written as DNA, the CDR3 is TGTGCCAGCAGCTTGTTGGTGGTCCACACAGATACGCAGTATTTT. Drawing the rest from reference TRBV5-6 and TRBJ2-3, the complete variable domain is DAGVTQSPTHLIKTRGQQVTLRCSPKSGHDTVSWYQQALGQGPQFIFQYYEEEERQRGNFPDRFSGHQFPNYSSELNVNALLLGDSALYLCASSLLVVHTDTQYFGPGTRLTVL.

The chain uses TRBV20-1 and TRBJ2-5; D uncertain. CDR1 and CDR2 (germline): DFQATT, SNEGSKA (reference sequence). V was shortened by 3 bases and J by 3 bases, with 11 bases between the two germline ends. The length of the CDR3 is 13 residues. As DNA, the CDR3 is TGCAGTGCTAGGAGTACAGCCAAAGAGACCCAGTACTTC. Its protein product is CSARSTAKETQYF.

The J gene is TRBJ1-1, the V gene TRBV7-6, with D uncertain. Trimming removed 4 bases from V and 2 bases from J, with 14 bases in between. Germline-derived CDR1 and CDR2 are SGHVS and FNYEAQ. The CDR3 covers 15 residues. The CDR3 region is CASSSLGRLNTEAFF. In DNA, the CDR3 is TGTGCCAGCAGCTCCCTCGGCAGACTCAACACTGAAGCTTTCTTT.

This clonotype has only one observation. The DNA of the CDR3 is TGCAGTGCTAGAGGGCTAGCGGGAGGCCCCTCCTACAATGAGCAGTTCTTC. Residues: CSARGLAGGPSYNEQFF. This rearrangement joins TRBV20-1 to TRBJ2-1; 11 bases match TRBD2. Germline loops: CDR1 DFQATT, CDR2 SNEGSKA (reference sequence). The J segment lost 0 bases and the V segment lost 1 base, leaving 5 bases of the junction unmatched. This CDR3 region has 17 residues.

This chain connects TRBV5-1 to TRBJ2-1, with 11 bases identical to TRBD1. Per germline, CDR1 SGHRS and CDR2 YFSETQ. This CDR3 is 14 amino acids long. The V and J ends lost 0 bases and 8 bases, in that order; junction bases with no gene match: 1. The CDR3 DNA is TGCGCCAGCAGCTTGGCGGGACAGGGGGATGAGCAGTTCTTC. This codes for CASSLAGQGDEQFF.

This chain links TRBV24-1 with TRBJ2-5, with D uncertain. The CDR3 sequence is 13 residues long. Trimming shortened V by 0 bases and J by 5 bases, and 6 bases separated the two germline ends. Germline V lookup: CDR1 KGHDR, CDR2 SFDVKD. Here the CDR3 reads CATSDLRTETQYF. The CDR3 DNA sequence: TGTGCCACCAGTGATTTGCGGACGGAGACCCAGTACTTC.

The V call is TRBV7-9, the J call TRBJ2-5; D not resolved. The CDR3 runs to 16 residues. V was shortened by 3 bases and J by 2 bases, with 16 bases between the two germline ends. Germline loops: CDR1 SEHNR, CDR2 FQNEAQ (reference sequence). The CDR3, as DNA: TGTGCCAGCAGCTTGAATCCGGGTGGCTTTCAAGAGACCCAGTACTTC. As protein: CASSLNPGGFQETQYF.

The rearrangement uses TRBV10-2 and TRBJ2-3; 8 positions match TRBD2. V dropped 0 bases and J dropped 5; count of bases not matched to a gene: 1. This CDR3 has 14 amino acids. Germline lookup yields CDR1 WSHSY and CDR2 SAAADI. CDR3 protein: CASSESLAEDTQYF. In nucleotides, the CDR3 is TGCGCCAGCAGTGAGTCACTAGCGGAAGATACGCAGTATTTT.

The chain employs TRBV7-2 and TRBJ1-5; D is possibly TRBD1 (5 bases). Germline V gene data show CDR1 as SGHTA and CDR2 as FQGNSA. The CDR3 covers 15 residues. V was shortened by 6 bases and J by 3 bases, with 15 bases between the two germline ends. CDR3 loop: CASRTEGSHNQPQHF. CDR3 DNA sequence: TGTGCCAGCAGAACCGAGGGGTCCCACAATCAGCCCCAGCATTTT.